This is a list of T cell receptor beta chains from one sample in a study of identifying expanded T cells in peripheral blood. Using immunoSEQ multiplex PCR, the repertoire was profiled, and TCRdb retains in-frame clones only, with some absent. The sample lists 70,000 or so clones, 85% to 90% occurring once. Sequencing was done on a sample of blood. The receptor source for this set is a person aged 18 to 69 in good health. Both conserved end residues are part of each CDR3. D genes are given only for firm matches.

-,TRBJ2-7,TRBV11-2,TGTGCCAGCAGCTTAAGGGGGACCCCCTACGAGCAGTACTTC,CASSLRGTPYEQYF
-,TRBJ2-1,TRBV14,TGTGCCAGCAGCCGTCGAGGGAGGAACAATGAGCAGTTCTTC,CASSRRGRNNEQFF
TRBD2,TRBJ2-3,TRBV5-1,TGCGCCAGCAGCCTATCAGGGCTAGCGGGAAACACAGATACGCAGTATTTT,CASSLSGLAGNTDTQYF
-,TRBJ1-2,TRBV5-3,TGTGCCAGAAGCTTGAAATCAGGACAGTCATCCTATGGCTACACCTTC,CARSLKSGQSSYGYTF
TRBD2,TRBJ2-5,TRBV7-2,TGTGCCAGCAGCTTCCCACTAGCGGGAGCTCCCCAAGAGACCCAGTACTTC,CASSFPLAGAPQETQYF
-,TRBJ2-2,TRBV9,TGTGCCAGCAGCCCCCGGACACTTCAGAACACCGGGGAGCTGTTTTTT,CASSPRTLQNTGELFF
-,TRBJ2-7,TRBV5-5,TGTGCCAGCAGCTTGATTTTGGTGGCCCGCGAGCAGTACTTC,CASSLILVAREQYF
-,TRBJ1-6,TRBV28,TGTGCCACCTGGGGCCAAAATTCACCCCTCCACTTT,CATWGQNSPLHF
-,TRBJ2-5,TRBV19,TGTGCCAGTAGCCAGGGAATTTCAGAGACCCAGTACTTC,CASSQGISETQYF
TRBD1,TRBJ1-2,TRBV29-1,TGCAGCGTTGAAGTCTTCGGGGACAGGGGAGAGGGATATGGCTACACCTTC,CSVEVFGDRGEGYGYTF
TRBD1,TRBJ1-2,TRBV5-1,TGCGCCAGCAGCTTGGGGACAGGGGGCTCCTATGGCTACACCTTC,CASSLGTGGSYGYTF